This T cell receptor (beta chain) was observed in a study of glioma-infiltrating T cells. Amplification of TCR alpha and beta CDR3 regions from RNA used iRepertoire nested multiplex PCR. TCRdb redid the calling of the multiplex PCR reads with MiXCR, one entry per CDR3 protein. The data hold more than 300,000 distinct CDR3 sequences, with approximately 42% observed a single time. V was pared by 2 bases and J by 5 bases, with 8 bases of the junction left unmatched. Germline lookup yields CDR1 DFQATT and CDR2 SNEGSKA (reference sequence). CDR3 length: 15 amino acids. This clonotype was recorded at least ten times.

The sequence came from a human donor with low-grade glioma or glioblastoma, undergoing nonglioma brain surgery, or in good health (not recorded which). What was sequenced was glioma tissue, nonneoplastic brain tissue, or PBMCs (not recorded which). The J gene is TRBJ2-5, the V gene TRBV20-1, with 10 bases fitting TRBD2. The CDR3 DNA sequence: TGCAGTGCTAGACTTCCTAGCGGGAGAGGGGAGACCCAGTACTTC. It codes for CSARLPSGRGETQYF.